The 12 T cell receptor beta chains in this list originate from one sample, sequenced in a study of identical twins. TCRdb called the 5' RACE reads again in MiXCR, with one record for every CDR3 protein. The data contain approximately 260,000 distinct CDR3 sequences, approximately 8.3% of them seen just once; the ten biggest clones take up 2.5% to 3.5%. These data were also reused for a study on yellow fever vaccine responses in identical twins.

Sample: CD8+ T cells sorted from blood. These receptors were taken from a woman younger than 30 in good health.

At least ten counts were recorded for this clonotype. The CDR3: CASSYDRAPGEQYF. CDR3 in DNA: TGTGCCAGCAGTTACGACAGGGCCCCTGGCGAGCAGTACTTC. The chain carries TRBV28 and TRBJ2-7, with 7 bases aligning to TRBD1. Germline-derived CDR1 and CDR2 are MDHEN and SYDVKM. The CDR3 covers 14 residues. The ends lost 4 bases at V and 6 bases at J; junction bases unmatched: 9.

The genes are TRBV6-2 or TRBV6-3 and TRBJ1-3, with D perhaps matching TRBD1 (5 bases). The CDR3 spans 15 residues. Trimming shortened V by 2 bases and J by 8 bases, and 16 bases separated the two germline ends. Germline-derived CDR1 and CDR2 are MNHEY and SVGEGT. The DNA for the CDR3 is TGTGCCAGCAGTTACGGGGGGAGCCCGGTAGACACCATATATTTT. Its translation: CASSYGGSPVDTIYF.

This clonotype was detected many times. The V call is TRBV6-1, the J call TRBJ1-1; no clear D. V lost 5 bases and J 5 bases, leaving 12 bases between the germline ends. The germline V gene has CDR1 MNHNS and CDR2 SASEGT. The CDR3 is made up of 13 amino acids. The CDR3 region is CASSIIGNTEAFF. CDR3 nucleotide sequence: TGTGCCAGCAGTATCATTGGGAATACTGAAGCTTTCTTT.

The gene calls are TRBV4-2 and TRBJ2-7; tentatively, D is TRBD2 (7 bases). The germline V gene has CDR1 LGHNA and CDR2 YNFKEQ. The CDR3 contains 17 residues. V was trimmed by 0 bases and J by 2 bases, leaving 17 bases between them. The chain's CDR3 is CASSQESETGGPYEQYF. CDR3 DNA: TGTGCCAGCAGCCAAGAATCCGAAACGGGGGGCCCCTACGAGCAGTACTTC.

On this clonotype: This may come from a read error, since a much larger clone is one base off. The chain carries TRBV6-2 or TRBV6-3 and TRBJ2-7; possible D gene TRBD2, 6 bases. This CDR3 has 14 residues. Deletions cut 2 bases from V and 0 bases from J, with 8 bases between. The germline CDR1 and CDR2 sequences are MNHEY and SVGEGT. In DNA form, the CDR3 reads TGTGCCAGCAGTTACCATAGCGGCTCCTACGAGCAGTACTTC. Its translation: CASSYHSGSYEQYF.

The chain carries TRBV27 and TRBJ2-3; 9 nucleotides align to TRBD1. Trimming at V came to 5 bases and at J to 2 bases, leaving 8 bases not matched to a gene. Germline CDR1 is MNHEY and CDR2 is SMNVEV (reference sequence). The CDR3 runs 16 residues. The CDR3 DNA sequence: TGTGCCAGCAGTCCCCAAGGGACAGGGCCCACAGATACGCAGTATTTT. Protein sequence: CASSPQGTGPTDTQYF.

On this clonotype: Relative to the germline gene, one junction end is altered; a read error may explain this. The chain uses TRBV12-3 or TRBV12-4 and TRBJ2-3; 11 nucleotides match TRBD2. This CDR3 has 12 residues. This CDR3 reads CASRSGTSGTHF. Written as DNA, the CDR3 is TGTGCCAGCAGATCCGGGACTAGCGGCACCCATTTT.

J is TRBJ2-7 and V is TRBV4-1, with 11 positions matching TRBD1. From germline, CDR1 is MGHRA and CDR2 YSYEKL. CDR3 length equals 15 residues. With 2 bases clipped from V and 2 bases from J, the junction kept 2 bases outside the gene matches. This CDR3 reads CASSQMDRGPYEQYF. The CDR3 nucleotides read TGCGCCAGCAGCCAAATGGACAGGGGGCCCTACGAGCAGTACTTC.

In its sample, this clonotype was seen a few times. The chain joins TRBV20-1 to TRBJ2-1; 7 nucleotides agree with TRBD1. With 3 bases clipped from V and 4 bases from J, the junction kept 12 bases outside the gene matches. The V gene's germline CDR1 is DFQATT and CDR2 SNEGSKA (reference sequence). This CDR3 contains 16 residues. CDR3 nucleotides: TGCAGTGCTAGGGGATTTACCGGGACAGATTACAATGAGCAGTTCTTC. Protein sequence: CSARGFTGTDYNEQFF.

The chain is built from TRBV7-9 and TRBJ2-6; no clear D. The CDR3 totals 13 residues. V shed 5 bases and J shed 4 bases, with 6 bases lying between them. Looked up from germline, CDR1 is SEHNR and CDR2 is FQNEAQ (reference sequence). The CDR3 sequence: CASSPVGANVLTF. DNA for the CDR3: TGTGCCAGCAGCCCCGTCGGGGCCAACGTCCTGACTTTC.

The sample holds many counts of this clonotype. The chain combines TRBV5-1 with TRBJ1-1; D is possibly TRBD1 (6 bases). The CDR3 totals 13 residues. The germline CDR1 and CDR2 sequences are SGHRS and YFSETQ. V was shortened by 1 base and J by 4 bases, with 8 bases between the two germline ends. CDR3 loop: CASSLRGLTEAFF. CDR3 in DNA: TGCGCCAGCAGCTTGCGGGGGCTCACTGAAGCTTTCTTT.

This clonotype occurred a few times. This sequence joins TRBV29-1 and TRBJ2-2; D is ambiguous. Trimming shortened V by 3 bases and J by 17 bases, and 16 bases separated the two germline ends. This CDR3 contains 11 residues. The germline CDR1 and CDR2 sequences are SQVTM and ANQGSEA. CDR3 in amino acids: CSVEGPAESFF. CDR3 nucleotide sequence: TGCAGCGTTGAGGGCCCTGCTGAGAGTTTTTTT.